The 28 T cell receptor beta chains below all came from one sample that was sequenced in a study of regulatory T cells in long-lasting Graves disease. Described time point: newly diagnosed GD, antithyroid drugs for less than 3 months. The authors made the TCR library using RNA they extracted from PBMCs. Library construction for TCR beta used iRepertoire HTBI primers and Arm-PCR of CDR3 regions. In TCRdb, the multiplex PCR reads were re-called with MiXCR into one record per CDR3 protein. The repertoire has 450,000 to 650,000 distinct CDR3 sequences, more than 15% of them found once; the top ten carry around a quarter. The same data also went into a second study, on T cells in Graves' hyperthyroidism and ophthalmopathy.

Material: peripheral blood mononuclear cells (PBMCs), obtained at new diagnosis, from a patient treated with antithyroid drugs. These receptors were obtained from a woman aged 35 to 60 with Graves disease.

In this sample, this clonotype turned up many times. The chain carries TRBV6-5 and TRBJ2-7, with 11 bases aligning to TRBD1. The CDR3 consists of 15 residues. The V gene end was trimmed by 2 bases and the J gene end by 5 bases; junction bases not matched to a gene: 5. Germline CDR1 MNHEY, CDR2 SVGAGI. CDR3 bases: TGTGCCAGCAGTTACAGGGGGACAGGGGGGGACGAGCAGTACTTC. This sequence encodes CASSYRGTGGDEQYF.

This clonotype was counted many times. The chain employs TRBV2 and TRBJ2-1; 8 nucleotides match TRBD2. CDR1 is SNHLY and CDR2 is FYNNEI in the germline V gene. The length of the CDR3 is 16 residues. V dropped 3 bases and J dropped 2; count of bases not matched to a gene: 6. CDR3 sequence: CASSDARGGPYNEQFF. The DNA of the CDR3 is TGTGCCAGCAGTGATGCACGGGGGGGCCCCTACAATGAGCAGTTCTTC.

This clonotype was observed at least ten times. This chain connects TRBV7-8 to TRBJ1-5, with TRBD1 matching 8 bases. Germline-derived CDR1 and CDR2 are SGHVS and FQNEAQ. V trimming: 7 bases; J trimming: 9 bases; junction bases outside the gene matches: 11. This CDR3 spans 14 amino acids. This CDR3 reads CASTIDRGSPPQHF. The CDR3 nucleotides are TGTGCCAGCACCATTGACAGGGGAAGTCCGCCCCAGCATTTT.

The chain recombines TRBV20-1 with TRBJ1-3, with 8 bases lining up with TRBD1. Trimming cost V 0 bases and J 1 base; bases outside gene matches: 2. CDR1 and CDR2 from the germline V gene are DFQATT and SNEGSKA (reference sequence). This CDR3 spans 15 amino acids. The CDR3 region is CSARDYRGSGNTIYF. The CDR3 nucleotides read TGCAGTGCTAGAGACTACAGGGGGTCTGGAAACACCATATATTTT.

The rearrangement joins TRBV19 to TRBJ2-1, with 12 bases fitting TRBD2. The CDR3 is 13 amino acids. V lost 5 bases and J lost 8; bases outside the gene matches: 1. Germline assignment: CDR1 LNHDA and CDR2 SQIVND (reference sequence). CDR3 in amino acids: CASSGTSGHEQFF. CDR3 sequence (DNA): TGTGCCAGTAGTGGGACTAGCGGGCATGAGCAGTTCTTC.

This clonotype was picked up many times. V usage is TRBV3-1 and J usage is TRBJ2-7, with TRBD1 matching over 12 bases. The CDR3 sequence is 14 residues long. The J segment lost 6 bases and the V segment lost 3 bases, leaving 3 bases of the junction unmatched. The germline V gene has CDR1 LGHDT and CDR2 YNNKEL (reference sequence). As DNA, the CDR3 is TGTGCCAGCAGCCAGTGGGACAGGGGGCGCGAGCAGTACTTC. This translates into CASSQWDRGREQYF.

This clonotype was seen ten or more times. The J gene is TRBJ2-1, the V gene TRBV28; D unresolved. Per germline, CDR1 MDHEN and CDR2 SYDVKM. The length of the CDR3 is 14 residues. V was clipped by 6 bases and J by 0 bases, with 9 bases between them. CDR3 residues: CASRQVNSYNEQFF. CDR3 bases: TGTGCCAGCAGGCAGGTAAACTCCTACAATGAGCAGTTCTTC.

This clonotype was picked up a small number of times. V gene TRBV12-3 or TRBV12-4 combines with J gene TRBJ2-3; no definite D call. CDR3 length equals 15 residues. Trimming took 6 bases from V and 2 from J, leaving 15 bases between them. CDR3 amino acids: CASSPLAQYTDTQYF. In DNA, the CDR3 is TGTGCCAGCAGCCCTCTGGCCCAGTACACAGATACGCAGTATTTT.

This chain links TRBV14 with TRBJ1-2; 9 bases are a match to TRBD1. Germline CDR1 SGHDN, CDR2 FVKESK. This CDR3 has 16 amino acids. Trimming at V came to 5 bases and at J to 6 bases, leaving 13 bases not matched to a gene. CDR3: CASSAFPGQGFHGYTF. The CDR3 DNA reads as TGTGCCAGCAGCGCCTTCCCGGGACAGGGCTTTCATGGCTACACCTTC.

CDR3 loop: CASSFQGGGGYTF. CDR3 in DNA: TGTGCCAGCAGCTTTCAGGGGGGGGGAGGCTACACCTTC. The rearrangement joins TRBV13 to TRBJ1-2; 7 bases align to TRBD1. CDR3 length equals 13 residues. V gave up 3 bases and J gave up 8 bases; unmatched junction bases: 6. From germline, CDR1 is PRHDT and CDR2 FYEKMQ (reference sequence).

The chain combines TRBV29-1 with TRBJ2-3; TRBD1 or TRBD2 may be the D gene (5 bases each). The V and J ends lost 0 bases and 10 bases respectively, with 11 bases between them. This CDR3 is 12 amino acids long. Germline lookup yields CDR1 SQVTM and CDR2 ANQGSEA. The CDR3 coding sequence is TGCAGCGTTGAAGAGGGGACCTCTGCGCAGTATTTT. Amino acids: CSVEEGTSAQYF.

This chain links TRBV5-1 with TRBJ2-3; 11 bases align to TRBD1. V lost 4 bases to trimming and J lost 6 bases; unmatched junction nucleotides: 7. Germline CDR1 SGHRS, CDR2 YFSETQ. This CDR3 region has 15 residues. DNA of the CDR3: TGCGCCAGCAGCATATCGGGACAGGGGGTTGATACGCAGTATTTT. Amino acids: CASSISGQGVDTQYF.

The CDR3 region has the DNA TGTGCCAGCAGCTTGGTTTCGTCAACAGCCAAAAACATTCAGTACTTC. It is translated as CASSLVSSTAKNIQYF. The gene calls are TRBV5-4 and TRBJ2-4; D remains unclear. With 0 bases removed from V and 0 bases from J, the gap between germline ends came to 10 bases. CDR1 SGHNT and CDR2 YYREEE come from the germline V gene (reference sequence). The CDR3 spans 16 residues.

The chain has TRBV5-1 and TRBJ2-7, with a possible D match to TRBD2 (6 bases). The V and J ends lost 0 bases and 6 bases respectively, with 13 bases between them. The CDR3 contains 14 residues. CDR1 SGHRS and CDR2 YFSETQ come from the germline V gene. The CDR3 DNA sequence: TGCGCCAGCAGCTTGGAAGTCGGGGGTTTCGAGCAGTACTTC. This codes for CASSLEVGGFEQYF.

V gene TRBV19 combines with J gene TRBJ2-3; D ambiguous. Germline V lookup: CDR1 LNHDA, CDR2 SQIVND (reference sequence). Trimming cost V 10 bases and J 3 bases, with 11 bases left between them. This CDR3 has 12 amino acids. The CDR3 DNA reads TGTGCCACTGACCTGGGGACAGATACGCAGTATTTT. Protein: CATDLGTDTQYF.

The chain links TRBV19 to TRBJ1-2, with D unresolved. The CDR3 length is 13 residues. Germline V gene lookup returns CDR1 LNHDA and CDR2 SQIVND (reference sequence). Trimming pared 2 bases from V and 6 bases from J, leaving 10 bases between. Written as DNA, the CDR3 is TGTGCCAGTAGTATATTCCTTGGCGATGGCTACACCTTC. It encodes CASSIFLGDGYTF.

This clonotype occurred a few times. This sequence joins TRBV30 and TRBJ2-3; D is tentatively TRBD1 or TRBD2 (5 bases each). Germline V gene data show CDR1 as GTSNPN and CDR2 as SVGIG (reference sequence). This CDR3 region has 14 residues. Trimming left V 8 bases short and J 6 bases short, with 21 bases between. The DNA of the CDR3 is TGTGCCATCCAGGGTAGCCGGGTAGCGGATACGCAGTATTTT. Its protein product is CAIQGSRVADTQYF.

This clonotype was seen at least ten times. CDR3 in amino acids: CASSLEPSGEETQYF. In DNA form, the CDR3 reads TGTGCCAGCAGCTTAGAGCCTAGCGGGGAGGAGACCCAGTACTTC. The chain is built from TRBV7-6 and TRBJ2-5; TRBD2 matches at 9 bases. This CDR3 spans 15 amino acids. CDR1 is SGHVS, CDR2 FNYEAQ, per germline. Germline trimming cut 1 base from V and 5 bases from J; bases unmatched to any gene: 5.

The rearrangement joins TRBV6-1 to TRBJ2-2, with unresolved D. Germline V gene lookup returns CDR1 MNHNS and CDR2 SASEGT. V was cut by 6 bases and J by 3 bases, with 11 bases left in between. The CDR3 length is 14 residues. This chain's CDR3 is CASRLGPDTGELFF. The CDR3 DNA reads as TGTGCCAGCAGGTTAGGCCCAGACACCGGGGAGCTGTTTTTT.

Only a few counts were recorded for this clonotype. The chain is built from TRBV5-1 and TRBJ2-6; the D gene could be TRBD1 or TRBD2 (5 bases each). This CDR3 comprises 17 residues. V was clipped by 0 bases and J by 0 bases, with 10 bases between them. CDR1 and CDR2 from the germline V gene are SGHRS and YFSETQ. CDR3 sequence reads: CASSLAPRGSGANVLTF. In nucleotides, the CDR3 is TGCGCCAGCAGCTTGGCCCCGAGGGGCTCTGGGGCCAACGTCCTGACTTTC.

This clonotype was seen repeatedly, ten times or more. The chain recombines TRBV11-2 with TRBJ2-7, with 8 bases fitting TRBD1. The CDR3 has 15 amino acids. Germline CDR1 reads SGHAT; CDR2 reads FQNNGV. V shed 5 bases and J 5 bases; nucleotides not matched to a gene: 11. The CDR3 region is CASSPTGQGINEQYF. The CDR3 nucleotides read TGTGCCAGCAGCCCCACCGGACAGGGCATCAACGAGCAGTACTTC.

This clonotype was seen at least ten times. This rearrangement joins TRBV11-1 to TRBJ1-4; D remains ambiguous. Germline V gene lookup returns CDR1 SGHAT and CDR2 FQDESV (reference sequence). CDR3 length: 13 residues. The germline V and J ends were trimmed by 5 bases and 5 bases, with 9 bases remaining between them. CDR3 loop: CASSAGGNEKLFF. The DNA for the CDR3 is TGTGCCAGCAGCGCCGGCGGCAATGAAAAACTGTTTTTT.

This clonotype was picked up many times. The V and J genes are TRBV3-1 and TRBJ1-6; D gene ambiguous. The germline V gene encodes CDR1 LGHDT and CDR2 YNNKEL (reference sequence). This CDR3 spans 16 amino acids. Trimming took 4 bases from V and 7 from J, leaving 17 bases between them. This CDR3 is CASSLADAINNSPLHF. CDR3 DNA sequence: TGTGCCAGCAGCCTAGCAGATGCGATAAACAATTCACCCCTCCACTTT.

This clonotype has only a few counts. The chain joins TRBV30 to TRBJ2-2; TRBD2 matches at 7 bases. CDR1 and CDR2 (germline): GTSNPN, SVGIG (reference sequence). The length of the CDR3 is 17 residues. J gave up 2 bases and V 4 bases, and 13 bases lay outside the gene matches. The CDR3 nucleotides are TGTGCCTGGAAGTTTCAGTTTGGCGGGGGTAACACCGGGGAGCTGTTTTTT. Residues: CAWKFQFGGGNTGELFF.

This clonotype was recorded at least ten times. The rearrangement uses TRBV20-1 and TRBJ1-6, with 8 bases identical to TRBD1. Trimming at V came to 6 bases and at J to 5 bases, leaving 3 bases not matched to a gene. The CDR3 is 13 residues long. Germline lookup yields CDR1 DFQATT and CDR2 SNEGSKA (reference sequence). The CDR3: CSARTGNNSPLHF. The CDR3 DNA reads as TGCAGTGCCCGGACAGGGAATAATTCACCCCTCCACTTT.

This chain connects TRBV27 to TRBJ1-6; D might be TRBD1 (5 bases). The CDR3 runs 15 residues. V was cut by 6 bases and J by 0 bases, with 9 bases left in between. The germline gives CDR1 MNHEY, CDR2 SMNVEV (reference sequence). The CDR3 protein is CASRRQNSYNSPLHF. CDR3 sequence (DNA): TGTGCCAGCAGGCGACAGAACTCCTATAATTCACCCCTCCACTTT.

Note on this clonotype: A much larger clone is a single base away; this may be a read error. The rearrangement uses TRBV11-2 and TRBJ1-1, with a possible D match to TRBD1 (6 bases). The CDR3 contains 16 residues. CDR1 and CDR2 (germline): SGHAT, FQNNGV. The germline V and J ends were trimmed by 8 bases and 6 bases, with 25 bases remaining between them. The CDR3 here is CASGSGAGLMAAEAFF. CDR3 in DNA: TGTGCCAGCGGCTCAGGGGCTGGGTTGATGGCAGCTGAAGCTTTCTTT.

The table lists this clonotype with a few counts. The chain recombines TRBV12-3 or TRBV12-4 with TRBJ1-2; D unclear. This CDR3 region has 14 residues. The V gene lost 1 base and the J gene lost 0 bases, with 6 bases spanning the gap. The CDR3: CASSLVSANYGYTF. In DNA, the CDR3 is TGTGCCAGCAGTTTAGTCTCAGCTAACTATGGCTACACCTTC.